This entry features one TCR beta chain sequence. Per the germline V gene, CDR1 is GTSNPN and CDR2 is SVGIG (reference sequence). Germline trimming cut 7 bases from V and 2 bases from J; bases unmatched to any gene: 11. The CDR3 is 16 residues long. This entry comes from a study of PD-L1 blockade in urothelial cancer. Time point meaning: peripheral blood 6 weeks after treatment start. The assay was immunoSEQ multiplex PCR, and TCRdb's table has in-frame clones only and misses some. The top ten clones hold around 3.7% of a sample with around 110,000 clones, 91% of them seen once. The sample was PBMCs, taken around atezolizumab (anti-PD-L1) treatment. The TCR originated in a man aged 55 to 70 with urothelial cancer. J is TRBJ2-3 and V is TRBV30, with 11 bases lining up with TRBD2. Here the CDR3 reads CAYHPTSGGFTDTQYF. The DNA for the CDR3 is TGTGCCTACCACCCTACTAGCGGGGGTTTCACAGATACGCAGTATTTT. Supplemented by reference TRBV30 and TRBJ2-3, the full variable domain reads SQTIHQWPATLVQPVGSPLSLECTVEGTSNPNLYWYRQAAGRGLQLLFYSVGIGQISSEVPQNLSASRPQDRQFILSSKKLLLSDSGFYLCAYHPTSGGFTDTQYFGPGTRLTVL.